One and the same sample provided the 23 T cell receptor beta chains below, sequenced in a study of OX40 agonist ivuxolimab in advanced cancers. Method: immunoSEQ multiplex PCR; TCRdb's copy keeps in-frame clones and lacks some. The data show about 48,000 clones, roughly 90% seen once. The specimen comprised CD4+ or CD8+ T cells sorted from blood, sampled in a trial of the OX40 agonist ivuxolimab. The receptors originated from an adult with an advanced solid tumor such as melanoma, head and neck, liver or kidney cancer.

The chain carries TRBV7-2 and TRBJ2-1, with 9 bases fitting TRBD1. Unmatched junction bases numbered 5, after V lost 7 bases and J lost 10 bases. The CDR3 is made up of 12 amino acids. The germline gives CDR1 SGHTA, CDR2 FQGNSA. This CDR3 is CASIRQGGEQFF. The CDR3 nucleotides are TGTGCCAGCATAAGACAGGGGGGCGAGCAGTTCTTC.

Comments on this clone: The germline gene is not matched at one end of the junction; a read error may be the cause. V and J are TRBV29-1 and TRBJ2-7, with D possibly TRBD1 on 5 matching bases. Germline-derived CDR1 and CDR2 are SQVTM and ANQGSEA. This CDR3 spans 13 amino acids. CDR3 sequence: CSIEQGATYEQYF. CDR3 in DNA: TGCAGCATTGAACAAGGGGCCACCTACGAGCAGTACTTC.

This sequence joins TRBV10-3 and TRBJ2-2; D ambiguous. The V and J ends lost 0 bases and 6 bases respectively, with 5 bases between them. The germline V gene encodes CDR1 ENHRY and CDR2 SYGVKD. CDR3 length: 13 amino acids. The CDR3 DNA is TGTGCCATCAGTGAGTCTGGGGCCGGGGAGCTGTTTTTT. As protein: CAISESGAGELFF.

This clone has only a few counts. This CDR3 is also generated by other DNA sequences in the sample. V and J are TRBV20-1 and TRBJ2-1; D unresolved. The V end lost 4 bases, the J end lost 3 bases, and 4 bases lay between the germline ends. The V gene's germline CDR1 is DFQATT and CDR2 SNEGSKA (reference sequence). The CDR3 contains 11 residues. The CDR3 protein is CSANHYNEQFF. The CDR3 DNA reads as TGCAGTGCTAACCACTACAATGAGCAGTTCTTC.

V is TRBV10-3 and J is TRBJ2-7; no reliable D call. Germline V gene data show CDR1 as ENHRY and CDR2 as SYGVKD. The CDR3 is 11 amino acids. Trimming pared 4 bases from V and 2 bases from J, leaving 3 bases between. CDR3 coding DNA: TGTGCCATCAGTGTTGCCTACGAGCAGTACTTC. It translates to CAISVAYEQYF.

The V gene is TRBV9, the J gene TRBJ1-1; D remains unclear. V shed 0 bases and J shed 1 base, with 7 bases lying between them. Germline V gene data show CDR1 as SGDLS and CDR2 as YYNGEE. The CDR3 runs 14 residues. The CDR3 loop reads CASSVEARNTEAFF. The CDR3 DNA sequence: TGTGCCAGCAGCGTAGAGGCGAGGAACACTGAAGCTTTCTTT.

The chain carries TRBV2 and TRBJ2-7; no firm D call. The CDR3 runs 13 residues. Trimming took 4 bases from V and 2 from J, leaving 9 bases between them. Germline-derived CDR1 and CDR2 are SNHLY and FYNNEI. DNA for the CDR3: TGTGCCAGCAGTGGTAGCAGTCCCTACGAGCAGTACTTC. Translated, it gives CASSGSSPYEQYF.

The J gene is TRBJ1-6, the V gene TRBV23-1; a possible D gene is TRBD1 (6 bases). TRBV23-1 is noted as an ORF with a role that remains uncertain. This CDR3 is built from 15 residues. V was trimmed by 7 bases and J by 9 bases, leaving 19 bases between them. The CDR3 sequence: CASTSSHRVFSPLHF. CDR3 nucleotides: TGCGCCAGCACTTCGTCGCACAGGGTTTTTTCACCCCTCCACTTT.

This clone was observed many times. The chain links TRBV29-1 to TRBJ2-7; the D gene is possibly TRBD1 (6 bases). Trimming took 5 bases from V and 1 from J, leaving 12 bases between them. CDR3 length equals 13 residues. Per the germline V gene, CDR1 is SQVTM and CDR2 is ANQGSEA. CDR3: CSVHLTGSYEQYF. Written as DNA, the CDR3 is TGCAGCGTTCATCTTACAGGGTCCTACGAGCAGTACTTC.

The chain couples TRBV19 to TRBJ2-7, with D possibly matching TRBD2 (5 bases). V lost 5 bases to trimming and J lost 1 base, with 9 bases between them. CDR3 length: 13 residues. Germline-derived CDR1 and CDR2 are LNHDA and SQIVND (reference sequence). CDR3 sequence reads: CASSLGVSYEQYF. In DNA, the CDR3 is TGTGCCAGTAGTCTCGGGGTTTCCTACGAGCAGTACTTC.

There are a few counts of this clone. The rearrangement uses TRBV5-6 and TRBJ2-7; 9 positions agree with TRBD1. Germline loops: CDR1 SGHDT, CDR2 YYEEEE. The CDR3 loop spans 15 amino acids. V dropped 4 bases and J dropped 2; count of bases not matched to a gene: 7. DNA for the CDR3: TGTGCCAGCAGCGCGCAGACAGGGGGGACCTACGAGCAGTACTTC. Its translation is CASSAQTGGTYEQYF.

The gene calls are TRBV5-4 and TRBJ1-1, with D hard to call. Between the trimmed V and J ends, which lost 4 bases and 5 bases, there was a span of 12 bases. Germline V gene sequence: CDR1 SGHNT, CDR2 YYREEE (reference sequence). The CDR3 length is 13 residues. CDR3 region: CASSSWSSTEAFF. The DNA of the CDR3 is TGTGCCAGCAGCAGCTGGAGTTCGACTGAAGCTTTCTTT.

V gene TRBV7-8 combines with J gene TRBJ2-3; weak D call: TRBD2 (6 bases). CDR3 length: 16 amino acids. From germline, CDR1 is SGHVS and CDR2 FQNEAQ. V was cut by 5 bases and J by 9 bases, with 24 bases left in between. CDR3: CASSPGWGVDGRTQYF. DNA for the CDR3: TGTGCCAGCAGCCCCGGGTGGGGGGTGGATGGGAGGACGCAGTATTTT. The full variable domain, its missing parts supplied by reference TRBV7-8 and TRBJ2-3, is GAGVSQSPRYKVAKRGQDVALRCDPISGHVSLFWYQQALGQGPEFLTYFQNEAQLDKSGLPSDRFFAERPEGSVSTLKIQRTQQEDSAVYLCASSPGWGVDGRTQYFGPGTRLTVL.

This chain uses TRBV4-1 with TRBJ2-1; 9 nucleotides agree with TRBD2. Trimming removed 1 base from V and 3 bases from J; junction bases left unmatched: 4. CDR1 is MGHRA, CDR2 YSYEKL, per germline. This CDR3 comprises 16 residues. In DNA form, the CDR3 reads TGCGCCAGCAGCCAAGCAGCGGGGGGTGTCTACAATGAGCAGTTCTTC. Protein: CASSQAAGGVYNEQFF.

The chain joins TRBV4-3 to TRBJ1-6, with D uncertain. This CDR3 spans 16 amino acids. V shed 0 bases and J shed 4 bases, with 10 bases lying between them. Germline V gives CDR1 LGHNA, CDR2 YSLEER. CDR3 nucleotide sequence: TGCGCCAGCAGCCAAGAAGTCGACAAATATAATTCACCCCTCCACTTT. This sequence encodes CASSQEVDKYNSPLHF.

This clone was picked up one time. The rearrangement joins TRBV5-1 to TRBJ2-7; D possibly corresponds to TRBD2 (5 bases). In germline, CDR1 is SGHRS, CDR2 YFSETQ. Trimming cost V 4 bases and J 0 bases, with 14 bases left between them. The CDR3 totals 15 residues. CDR3 sequence reads: CASSPTGGGSYEQYF. The CDR3 region has the DNA TGCGCCAGCAGCCCAACTGGAGGCGGCTCCTACGAGCAGTACTTC. Variable domain in full (rest from reference TRBV5-1 and TRBJ2-7): KAGVTQTPRYLIKTRGQQVTLSCSPISGHRSVSWYQQTPGQGLQFLFEYFSETQRNKGNFPGRFSGRQFSNSRSEMNVSTLELGDSALYLCASSPTGGGSYEQYFGPGTRLTVT.

This rearrangement joins TRBV6-1 to TRBJ1-5; D may be TRBD1 (5 bases). Germline assignment: CDR1 MNHNS and CDR2 SASEGT. Trimming pared 2 bases from V and 6 bases from J, leaving 14 bases between. CDR3 length: 15 residues. The CDR3 loop reads CASSESTGVTQPQHF. The CDR3, as DNA: TGTGCCAGCAGTGAAAGTACGGGGGTTACTCAGCCCCAGCATTTT.

The chain employs TRBV6-5 and TRBJ2-1; 12 bases align to TRBD1. The germline gives CDR1 MNHEY, CDR2 SVGAGI. The J segment lost 8 bases and the V segment lost 10 bases, leaving 12 bases of the junction unmatched. CDR3 length equals 15 residues. CDR3 bases: TGTGCCACCTCTTTTCCTGGGACAGGGGGCCATGAGCAGTTCTTC. Protein product: CATSFPGTGGHEQFF.

The V gene is TRBV27, the J gene TRBJ2-1; TRBD2 matches 13 bases. This CDR3 has 16 amino acids. Looked up from germline, CDR1 is MNHEY and CDR2 is SMNVEV (reference sequence). V gave up 5 bases and J gave up 1 base; unmatched junction bases: 2. This chain's CDR3 is CASSTGLAGSYNEQFF. Written as DNA, the CDR3 is TGTGCCAGCAGTACGGGACTAGCGGGATCCTACAATGAGCAGTTCTTC.

This clone was counted only a few times. V usage is TRBV19 and J usage is TRBJ2-7; D perhaps matches TRBD2 (7 bases). Germline V lookup: CDR1 LNHDA, CDR2 SQIVND (reference sequence). The CDR3 spans 18 residues. V lost 3 bases and J lost 0, with 21 bases in between. The CDR3 coding sequence is TGTGCCAGTAGTATCGGCGTAGGGGGGGCCGGACCCTCCTACGAGCAGTACTTC. It specifies CASSIGVGGAGPSYEQYF.

This clone was found once. The chain recombines TRBV13 with TRBJ2-7, with 7 nucleotides matching TRBD1. Germline CDR1 is PRHDT and CDR2 is FYEKMQ (reference sequence). The CDR3 sequence is 14 residues long. The J segment lost 4 bases and the V segment lost 4 bases, leaving 7 bases of the junction unmatched. The CDR3 here is CASSSRDSYYEQYF. The CDR3, as DNA: TGTGCCAGCAGCTCCCGGGACAGTTATTACGAGCAGTACTTC.

In this sample, this clone turned up a few times. V and J are TRBV27 and TRBJ2-7, with 7 bases matching TRBD1. Germline-derived CDR1 and CDR2 are MNHEY and SMNVEV (reference sequence). Germline trimming cut 5 bases from V and 6 bases from J; bases unmatched to any gene: 16. The CDR3 is made up of 16 amino acids. The CDR3 DNA is TGTGCCAGCAGTCCAAACACTCCCCATACAGGGGCCGAGCAGTACTTC. Its translation: CASSPNTPHTGAEQYF.

The rearrangement uses TRBV28 and TRBJ2-3; 8 bases map to TRBD2. J gave up 1 base and V 0 bases, and 3 bases lay outside the gene matches. CDR3 length: 16 residues. Germline CDR1 is MDHEN and CDR2 is SYDVKM. The DNA for the CDR3 is TGTGCCAGCAGTTTATGGGGTAGCGGGGGCACAGATACGCAGTATTTT. It specifies CASSLWGSGGTDTQYF.